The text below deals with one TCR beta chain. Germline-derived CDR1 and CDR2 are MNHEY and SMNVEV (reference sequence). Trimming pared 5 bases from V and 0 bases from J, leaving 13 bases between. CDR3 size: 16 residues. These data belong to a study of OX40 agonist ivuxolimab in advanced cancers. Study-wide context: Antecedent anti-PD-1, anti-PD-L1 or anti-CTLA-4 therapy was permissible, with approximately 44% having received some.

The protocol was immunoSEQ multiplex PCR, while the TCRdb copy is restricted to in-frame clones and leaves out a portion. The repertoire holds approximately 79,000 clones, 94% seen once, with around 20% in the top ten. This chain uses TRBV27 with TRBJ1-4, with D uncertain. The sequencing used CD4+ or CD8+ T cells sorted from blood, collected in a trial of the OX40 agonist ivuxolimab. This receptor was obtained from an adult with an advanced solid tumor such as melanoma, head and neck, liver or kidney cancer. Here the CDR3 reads CASSPIGLATNEKLFF. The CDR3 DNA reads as TGTGCCAGCAGTCCCATCGGGTTGGCAACTAATGAAAAACTGTTTTTT.